One and the same sample provided the 27 T cell receptor beta chains below, sequenced in a study of blood T cell repertoires in COVID-19. TCRdb's table, derived via immunoSEQ multiplex PCR, lists solely in-frame clones and lacks some. The sample has roughly 380,000 clones, around nine tenths seen once. Material: PBMCs or T cells enriched from blood (not recorded which). The origin of the receptors is a woman aged 25 to 39 who had been exposed to COVID-19.

The gene calls are TRBV7-9 and TRBJ2-7, with 7 bases that match TRBD1. The J segment lost 3 bases and the V segment lost 5 bases, leaving 10 bases of the junction unmatched. Germline V gene lookup returns CDR1 SEHNR and CDR2 FQNEAQ (reference sequence). This CDR3 is 15 amino acids long. CDR3: CASSQGEQGVYEQYF. The CDR3 DNA follows: TGTGCCAGCAGCCAGGGAGAGCAGGGGGTCTACGAGCAGTACTTC.

The V call is TRBV7-2, the J call TRBJ2-2, with 14 positions matching TRBD2. CDR1 and CDR2 (germline): SGHTA, FQGNSA. V lost 5 bases and J lost 8; bases outside the gene matches: 7. CDR3 size: 16 residues. CDR3 sequence reads: CASSPRTSGRKGELFF. CDR3 sequence (DNA): TGTGCCAGCAGCCCCAGGACTAGCGGGAGGAAGGGGGAGCTGTTTTTT.

This clone was seen once. The rearrangement links TRBV20-1 to TRBJ2-7, with TRBD2 matching over 11 bases. V trimming: 3 bases; J trimming: 3 bases; junction bases outside the gene matches: 22. This CDR3 spans 20 amino acids. Germline V lookup: CDR1 DFQATT, CDR2 SNEGSKA (reference sequence). CDR3 in DNA: TGCAGTGCTAGTAAGGAGGCTAGCGGGAGGCTGGCCCAGATTTACTACGAGCAGTACTTC. It codes for CSASKEASGRLAQIYYEQYF.

The chain combines TRBV6-5 with TRBJ2-1; 10 bases line up with TRBD1. CDR3 length: 15 amino acids. After removal of 5 bases from V and 3 bases from J, the junction contained 4 bases not matched to a gene. Germline V gives CDR1 MNHEY, CDR2 SVGAGI. The CDR3 loop reads CASSRTGGNYNEQFF. For the CDR3, the DNA is TGTGCCAGCAGTCGGACAGGGGGTAACTACAATGAGCAGTTCTTC.

This chain joins TRBV21-1 and TRBJ2-5; TRBD1, as called in the table, went unchecked against the DNA. TRBV21-1 is described as a pseudogene. The length of the CDR3 is 17 residues. CDR3 sequence reads: CASSKVGGTGAQETQYF. The CDR3 coding sequence is TGTGCCAGCAGCAAAGTAGGGGGGACAGGGGCTCAAGAGACCCAGTACTTC.

The chain combines TRBV7-9 with TRBJ2-1; D perhaps matches TRBD2 (6 bases). CDR3 length: 16 amino acids. V lost 0 bases, J lost 2 bases, and 11 bases lay in between. Germline CDR1 is SEHNR and CDR2 is FQNEAQ (reference sequence). The CDR3 sequence is CASSLASGDPYNEQFF. The CDR3 DNA follows: TGTGCCAGCAGCTTAGCCTCGGGAGACCCCTACAATGAGCAGTTCTTC.

The V call is TRBV18, the J call TRBJ1-5; weak D call: TRBD1 (5 bases). CDR1 KGHSH and CDR2 LQKENI come from the germline V gene. Trimming stripped 2 bases from V and 3 bases from J, with 8 bases between. This CDR3 contains 14 residues. DNA for the CDR3: TGTGCCAGCTCACCATGGGGCGACAATCAGCCCCAGCATTTT. As protein: CASSPWGDNQPQHF.

The genes are TRBV5-1 and TRBJ2-7; weak D call: TRBD2 (5 bases). The CDR3 covers 14 residues. CDR1 is SGHRS and CDR2 is YFSETQ in the germline V gene. Between the trimmed V and J ends, which lost 4 bases and 4 bases, there was a span of 15 bases. The CDR3 spells CASSPADSLYEQYF. The CDR3 DNA reads TGCGCCAGCAGCCCGGCGGACTCCTTATACGAGCAGTACTTC.

This chain uses TRBV10-1 with TRBJ2-3; 8 bases align to TRBD1. V shed 0 bases and J 5 bases; nucleotides not matched to a gene: 7. The CDR3 totals 16 residues. Germline CDR1 and CDR2: WNHNN and SYGVQD (reference sequence). This CDR3 is CASSESGRGRRDTQYF. DNA of the CDR3: TGCGCCAGCAGTGAGTCGGGCAGGGGGCGCAGAGATACGCAGTATTTT.

The V call is TRBV24-1, the J call TRBJ2-1; no reliable D call. This CDR3 comprises 13 residues. Per germline, CDR1 KGHDR and CDR2 SFDVKD. V lost 12 bases and J lost 0, with 11 bases in between. In DNA form, the CDR3 reads TGTGCCCCTCCGCGATCCTCCTACAATGAGCAGTTCTTC. Its translation is CAPPRSSYNEQFF.

This clone was observed a single time. This chain connects TRBV28 to TRBJ2-7; TRBD1 matches 8 bases. CDR3 length: 14 residues. Germline assignment: CDR1 MDHEN and CDR2 SYDVKM. V lost 7 bases, J lost 5 bases, and 10 bases stayed unmatched. The CDR3, as DNA: TGTGCCAGCACAGGACAGGGTAACGTCCACGAGCAGTACTTC. Protein: CASTGQGNVHEQYF.

This sequence joins TRBV19 and TRBJ2-1; 12 nucleotides match TRBD2. The CDR3 extends over 13 amino acids. Germline V lookup: CDR1 LNHDA, CDR2 SQIVND (reference sequence). V gave up 9 bases and J gave up 6 bases; unmatched junction bases: 3. This CDR3 reads CASRLAGVNEQFF. DNA for the CDR3: TGTGCCAGCAGACTAGCGGGAGTCAATGAGCAGTTCTTC. The full variable domain, its missing parts supplied by reference TRBV19 and TRBJ2-1, is DGGITQSPKYLFRKEGQNVTLSCEQNLNHDAMYWYRQDPGQGLRLIYYSQIVNDFQKGDIAEGYSVSREKKESFPLTVTSAQKNPTAFYLCASRLAGVNEQFFGPGTRLTVL.

V usage is TRBV4-1 and J usage is TRBJ2-1; D may be TRBD2 (5 bases). The CDR3 sequence is 16 residues long. V was clipped by 0 bases and J by 6 bases, with 15 bases between them. Germline CDR1 is MGHRA and CDR2 is YSYEKL. The CDR3 loop is CASSQDRGFGSNEQFF. The CDR3 nucleotides are TGCGCCAGCAGCCAAGATCGGGGTTTTGGTTCCAATGAGCAGTTCTTC.

The chain uses TRBV5-4 and TRBJ2-2; TRBD2 agrees at 10 bases. The CDR3 runs to 16 residues. Germline V CDR1 and CDR2: SGHNT, YYREEE (reference sequence). J lost 2 bases, V lost 4 bases, and 5 bases had no gene match. CDR3: CASSRGLAANTGELFF. CDR3 bases: TGTGCCAGCAGCCGCGGACTAGCGGCAAACACCGGGGAGCTGTTTTTT.

V gene TRBV28 combines with J gene TRBJ2-1; TRBD1 matches 7 bases. Germline CDR1 is MDHEN and CDR2 is SYDVKM. This CDR3 spans 15 amino acids. J was trimmed by 6 bases and V by 4 bases; bases with no gene match: 9. CDR3 in amino acids: CASSSHPGQTNEQFF. The DNA for the CDR3 is TGTGCCAGCAGTTCACACCCGGGACAGACCAATGAGCAGTTCTTC.

The chain is built from TRBV7-3 and TRBJ2-7; 12 bases map to TRBD1. The CDR3 length is 15 residues. With V trimmed by 4 bases and J by 6 bases, 7 bases remained unmatched. Germline-derived CDR1 and CDR2 are SGHTA and FQGTGA. The CDR3 DNA reads TGTGCCAGCAGCTCTTCCGGGACAGGGGGCGGCGAGCAGTACTTC. It is translated as CASSSSGTGGGEQYF. Looking up the rest from reference TRBV7-3 and TRBJ2-7 gives the full variable domain: GAGVSQTPSNKVTEKGKYVELRCDPISGHTALYWYRQSLGQGPEFLIYFQGTGAADDSGLPNDRFFAVRPEGSVSTLKIQRTERGDSAVYLCASSSSGTGGGEQYFGPGTRLTVT.

The gene calls are TRBV5-1 and TRBJ1-5, with D unresolved. Trimming cost V 4 bases and J 2 bases, with 10 bases left between them. The germline V gene has CDR1 SGHRS and CDR2 YFSETQ. The CDR3 is made up of 14 amino acids. The CDR3 DNA reads TGCGCCAGCAGCGAAACTGTCGGCAATCAGCCCCAGCATTTT. It translates to CASSETVGNQPQHF.

The J gene is TRBJ2-2, the V gene TRBV6-5; 7 positions agree with TRBD2. Trimming took 2 bases from V and 6 from J; bases not matched to a gene: 6. The CDR3 contains 15 residues. Germline V gene lookup returns CDR1 MNHEY and CDR2 SVGAGI. CDR3 DNA: TGTGCCAGCAGTTACAGGACTAGTGTCGCCGGGGAGCTGTTTTTT. This encodes CASSYRTSVAGELFF.

This chain links TRBV7-8 with TRBJ2-5; 7 nucleotides line up with TRBD1. The CDR3 extends over 17 amino acids. Germline CDR1 and CDR2: SGHVS and FQNEAQ. J was trimmed by 7 bases and V by 4 bases; bases with no gene match: 18. The CDR3 DNA reads TGTGCCAGCAGCTCCCAGGCGACGACAGGGTCTAGGGGGACCCAGTACTTC. Protein sequence: CASSSQATTGSRGTQYF. Drawing the rest from reference TRBV7-8 and TRBJ2-5, the complete variable domain is GAGVSQSPRYKVAKRGQDVALRCDPISGHVSLFWYQQALGQGPEFLTYFQNEAQLDKSGLPSDRFFAERPEGSVSTLKIQRTQQEDSAVYLCASSSQATTGSRGTQYFGPGTRLLVL.

The chain links TRBV29-1 to TRBJ2-7; TRBD1 aligns across 10 bases. The V segment lost 8 bases and the J segment 4 bases; nucleotides outside the gene matches: 5. This CDR3 region has 12 residues. Germline CDR1 and CDR2: SQVTM and ANQGSEA. Here the CDR3 reads CSIGTGVYEQYF. As DNA, the CDR3 is TGCAGCATTGGGACAGGGGTGTACGAGCAGTACTTC.

The gene calls are TRBV2 and TRBJ2-7; TRBD1 aligns across 8 bases. The CDR3 has 14 amino acids. After removal of 6 bases from V and 3 bases from J, the junction contained 7 bases not matched to a gene. Germline lookup yields CDR1 SNHLY and CDR2 FYNNEI. The DNA for the CDR3 is TGTGCCAGCAGGCGGAGGGACAGGTTCTACGAGCAGTACTTC. This encodes CASRRRDRFYEQYF.

This chain uses TRBV19 with TRBJ1-5; unclear D gene. CDR1 LNHDA and CDR2 SQIVND come from the germline V gene (reference sequence). V was trimmed by 8 bases and J by 4 bases, leaving 9 bases between them. This CDR3 comprises 12 residues. Written as DNA, the CDR3 is TGTGCCAGTCGGGGTGAAAATCAGCCCCAGCATTTT. It specifies CASRGENQPQHF.

The chain recombines TRBV11-2 with TRBJ2-1; D is possibly TRBD2 (6 bases). Germline values: CDR1 SGHAT, CDR2 FQNNGV. The V and J ends lost 5 bases and 4 bases respectively, with 12 bases between them. The CDR3 contains 14 residues. The CDR3 spells CASSRREHYNEQFF. CDR3 nucleotides: TGTGCCAGCAGCCGCCGGGAGCATTACAATGAGCAGTTCTTC.

The chain has TRBV9 and TRBJ2-1, with 14 bases identical to TRBD2. V shed 0 bases and J 8 bases; nucleotides not matched to a gene: 4. This CDR3 has 16 amino acids. Germline V gene sequence: CDR1 SGDLS, CDR2 YYNGEE. This chain's CDR3 is CASSVAGLAGVDEQFF. CDR3 nucleotide sequence: TGTGCCAGCAGCGTAGCGGGACTAGCGGGAGTGGATGAGCAGTTCTTC. Drawing the rest from reference TRBV9 and TRBJ2-1, the complete variable domain is DSGVTQTPKHLITATGQRVTLRCSPRSGDLSVYWYQQSLDQGLQFLIQYYNGEERAKGNILERFSAQQFPDLHSELNLSSLELGDSALYFCASSVAGLAGVDEQFFGPGTRLTVL.

The CDR3 DNA reads TGTGCCAGTAGGAGGGGTGGGAGCACAGATACGCAGTATTTT. Residues: CASRRGGSTDTQYF. The chain employs TRBV28 and TRBJ2-3, with D perhaps matching TRBD2 (6 bases). Trimming left V 9 bases short and J 0 bases short, with 13 bases between. The CDR3 has 14 residues. Germline CDR1 reads MDHEN; CDR2 reads SYDVKM.

This rearrangement joins TRBV2 to TRBJ2-5; D ambiguous. V gave up 6 bases and J gave up 5 bases, with 10 bases separating them. CDR3 length: 12 amino acids. Germline V gives CDR1 SNHLY, CDR2 FYNNEI. The CDR3 bases are TGTGCCAGCAGGCAACAGTTGGAGACCCAGTACTTC. This codes for CASRQQLETQYF.

The chain is built from TRBV5-5 and TRBJ1-1, with TRBD1 identical over 8 bases. The germline V gene has CDR1 SGHKS and CDR2 YYEKEE (reference sequence). The CDR3 contains 14 residues. The J segment lost 4 bases and the V segment lost 6 bases, leaving 8 bases of the junction unmatched. The CDR3 nucleotides are TGTGCCAGCACGAGACAGGGGAAAGTCACTGAAGCTTTCTTT. This codes for CASTRQGKVTEAFF.